This T cell receptor (beta chain) appears in the sequencing data of a study of neoadjuvant anti-PD-1 for oral cavity cancer. V was clipped by 6 bases and J by 2 bases; unmatched bases: 4. Germline loops: CDR1 MDHEN, CDR2 SYDVKM. CDR3 size: 14 residues. Cohort: HPV-negative, locally advanced oral cavity squamous cell carcinoma patients. Assay used: immunoSEQ multiplex PCR; TCRdb lists only in-frame clones, some missing. The data contain about 62,000 clones, approximately 80% of them singletons. Whole-study findings and limits: After neoadjuvant nivolumab, PBMC T cell clonality was significantly higher in non-responders than responders.

Turning to this clone: Antigen unknown.

The clonotype originates from a person aged 35-79 years with oral cavity squamous cell carcinoma. V is TRBV28 and J is TRBJ2-7, with 10 bases identical to TRBD2. The specimen was PBMCs, collected before nivolumab (anti-PD-1) treatment. CDR3 DNA sequence: TGTGCCAGCAGCCCTAGCGGGAGACCCTACGAGCAGTACTTC. Residues: CASSPSGRPYEQYF.